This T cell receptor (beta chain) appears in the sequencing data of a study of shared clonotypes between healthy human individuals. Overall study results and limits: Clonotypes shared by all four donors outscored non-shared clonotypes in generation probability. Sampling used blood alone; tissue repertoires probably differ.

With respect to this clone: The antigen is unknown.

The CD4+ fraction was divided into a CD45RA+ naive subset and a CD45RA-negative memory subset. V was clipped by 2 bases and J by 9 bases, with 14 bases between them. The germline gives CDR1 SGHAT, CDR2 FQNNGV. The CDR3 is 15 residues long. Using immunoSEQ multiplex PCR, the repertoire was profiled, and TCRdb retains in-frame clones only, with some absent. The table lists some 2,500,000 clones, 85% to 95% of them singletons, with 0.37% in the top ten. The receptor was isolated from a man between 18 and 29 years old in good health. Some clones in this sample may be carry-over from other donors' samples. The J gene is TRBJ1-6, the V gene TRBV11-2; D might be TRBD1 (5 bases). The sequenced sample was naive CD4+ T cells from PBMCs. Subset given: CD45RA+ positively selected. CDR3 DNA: TGTGCCAGCAGCTTACTCGGGGGGAGCGGTTCACCCCTCCACTTT. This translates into CASSLLGGSGSPLHF.